The 2 T cell receptor beta chains below were found in one sample sequenced in a study of blood T cell repertoires in COVID-19. The method was immunoSEQ multiplex PCR; TCRdb's version includes in-frame clones alone and lacks a portion of them. The data contain over 200,000 clones, 84% of them singletons. The sequencing sample was made of peripheral blood. These receptors were taken from a woman older than 75 with active or convalescent COVID-19.

V gene TRBV7-8 combines with J gene TRBJ1-1; 7 bases are shared with TRBD1. V lost 1 base, J lost 0 bases, and 5 bases stayed unmatched. Germline V gives CDR1 SGHVS, CDR2 FQNEAQ. The CDR3 has 16 residues. CDR3 in amino acids: CASSLGSTGLNTEAFF. The CDR3 DNA is TGTGCCAGCAGCTTAGGTTCGACAGGGCTGAACACTGAAGCTTTCTTT. Filled out from reference TRBV7-8 and TRBJ1-1, the complete variable domain reads GAGVSQSPRYKVAKRGQDVALRCDPISGHVSLFWYQQALGQGPEFLTYFQNEAQLDKSGLPSDRFFAERPEGSVSTLKIQRTQQEDSAVYLCASSLGSTGLNTEAFFGQGTRLTVV.

The chain is built from TRBV11-3 and TRBJ2-1; TRBD2 matches 7 bases. CDR1 SGHNT and CDR2 YENEEA come from the germline V gene. J lost 4 bases, V lost 4 bases, and 4 bases had no gene match. This CDR3 is 14 amino acids long. This chain's CDR3 is CASSSSSGYNEQFF. DNA for the CDR3: TGTGCCAGCAGCTCTTCTAGCGGTTACAATGAGCAGTTCTTC.